This TCR beta chain stems from a study of T-cell reconstitution after alpha-beta-depleted transplantation in children (dated by TCRdb to 2016 to 2017). Notes on the research overall: Using TCR repertoire profiling, the study followed T-cell immune reconstitution in a quantitative way in children after TCRalphabeta/CD19-depleted allogeneic hematopoietic cell transplantation.

The treatment or condition label on this specimen signifies: allogeneic hematopoietic cell transplantation with graft depleted of TCRalphabeta T cells and CD19 B cells. The transplant recipients were children given TCRalphabeta/CD19-depleted allogeneic hematopoietic cell grafts. As for this clonotype: The antigen it binds to is not known. No base qualities exist here, and no much larger clone lies one base off it.

CDR1 and CDR2 (MNHEY, SMNVEV) derive from the germline V gene (reference sequence). V and J lose 3 bases and 7 bases, and a span of 25 bases separates them. From cysteine to phenylalanine, the CDR3 is 17 amino acids long. CDR3 DNA only is kept here, 51 bases in frame from base 1. Results the study describes overall, beyond this receptor: In some patients, the high TCRbeta diversity seen at day 60 was put down to recipient T cells and intrathymic progenitors that had survived conditioning. The apparently early recovery of alphabetaT-cell counts about two months after transplant reportedly depended on only several hundred rapidly expanded clones that came from non-depleted graft cells. Over subsequent months, a decline in hyperexpanded clone frequencies was noted, and after one year, T-cell counts and TCRbeta diversity were mostly ascribed to newly produced T cells.

Libraries were built with PCR. This sample was sequenced with an Illumina HiSeq 2500. TCR library preparation used molecular barcoding, with unique molecular identifiers applied to normalize quantification of the TCRbeta repertoire. TCRdb applied fastp at Q25 and MiXCR to the public reads, then kept only in-frame beta chains. Rows matching on CDR3 protein sequence are summarized as one entry with the most common DNA and genes. In all, the sample holds some 350,000 distinct CDR3 sequences, and roughly 17% of those were seen once. The ten largest clones take up roughly 40% of the sample. This clonotype was obtained from a male patient between 2 and 15 years old who had a stem cell transplant for acute lymphoblastic leukemia, so the T cells may come from the graft donor. This specimen consisted of PBMCs, mostly from graft donor cells, obtained 360 days after TCRalphabeta/CD19-depleted stem cell transplant. The chain couples TRBV27 to TRBJ2-7; a tentative D match to TRBD1 spans 6 bases. The CDR3 here reads CASSFYTPQGSPGEQYF. The nucleotide sequence reads TGTGCCAGCAGTTTCTATACTCCACAGGGATCTCCCGGGGAGCAGTACTTC.